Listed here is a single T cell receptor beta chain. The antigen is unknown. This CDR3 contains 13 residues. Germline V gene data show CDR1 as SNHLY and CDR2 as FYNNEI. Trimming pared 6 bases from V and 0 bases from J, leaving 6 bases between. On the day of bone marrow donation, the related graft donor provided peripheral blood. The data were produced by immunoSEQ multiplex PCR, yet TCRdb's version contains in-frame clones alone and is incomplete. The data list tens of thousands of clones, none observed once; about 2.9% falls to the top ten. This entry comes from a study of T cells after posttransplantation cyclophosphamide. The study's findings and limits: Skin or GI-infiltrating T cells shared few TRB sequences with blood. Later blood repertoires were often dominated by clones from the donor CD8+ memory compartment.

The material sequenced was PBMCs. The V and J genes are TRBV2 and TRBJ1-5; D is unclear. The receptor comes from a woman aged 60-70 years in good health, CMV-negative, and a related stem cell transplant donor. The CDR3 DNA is TGTGCCAGCAGCAGTGATAGCAATCAGCCCCAGCATTTT. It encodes CASSSDSNQPQHF.